Sequencing of this T cell receptor (beta chain) was carried out in a study of T cell changes during pregnancy in multiple sclerosis. With 3 bases clipped from V and 3 bases from J, the junction kept 3 bases outside the gene matches. The CDR3 loop spans 14 amino acids. The germline V gene has CDR1 SGHNT and CDR2 YYREEE (reference sequence). Sequencing used immunoSEQ multiplex PCR; TCRdb keeps in-frame clones, though not all of them. This table has 30,000 to 35,000 clones, approximately 91% appearing once. The chain uses TRBV5-4 and TRBJ2-1; TRBD2 agrees at 7 bases. This receptor was taken from a female donor with multiple sclerosis, enrolled in a pregnancy study. This specimen consisted of CD8+ T cells from peripheral blood mononuclear cells, obtained before pregnancy. The CDR3, as DNA: TGTGCCAGCAGCTCCGGGACTAACTACAATGAGCAGTTCTTC. Its translation: CASSSGTNYNEQFF.